These T cell receptor beta chains were read from a single sample in a study of T cell responses to AZD1222 COVID-19 vaccine. Data came from immunoSEQ multiplex PCR; TCRdb stores just in-frame clones and leaves some out. This table has 250,000 to 300,000 clones, approximately 94% appearing once. This specimen consisted of peripheral blood, obtained 28 days after the second AZD1222 dose. These receptors all stem from an adult who received the AZD1222 COVID-19 vaccine. Both conserved end residues are part of each CDR3. D genes are given only for firm matches. Clone size is shown for a subset of rows, as once, few, many or a class of expanded clone.

-	14	TRBV15	-	TRBJ2-7	TGTGCCACCAGCAGAGATCAAGGGGTCGGCGAGCAGTACTTC	CATSRDQGVGEQYF
-	15	TRBV7-3	-	TRBJ2-7	TGTGCCAGCAGCTTATGGCCGGGGACCGCCTACGAGCAGTACTTC	CASSLWPGTAYEQYF
-	13	TRBV12-3/TRBV12-4	-	TRBJ2-7	TGTGCCTCACAAGGGGGGGGTTTCTACGAGCAGTACTTC	CASQGGGFYEQYF
-	14	TRBV7-9	TRBD2	TRBJ2-1	TGTGCCAGCAGCCCCCGGGAGGGGGGTAATGAGCAGTTCTTC	CASSPREGGNEQFF
-	12	TRBV3-1/TRBV3-2	-	TRBJ1-6	TGTGCCAGCAGCCAAGATACCTCACCCCTCCACTTT	CASSQDTSPLHF
once	11	TRBV6-4	-	TRBJ2-7	TGTGCCAGCAGTGATATGAGACGGCAGTACTTC	CASSDMRRQYF
-	14	TRBV6-5	-	TRBJ1-1	TGTGCCAGCAGTTACTCGACAGCGAACACTGAAGCTTTCTTT	CASSYSTANTEAFF
once	16	TRBV23-1	-	TRBJ2-2	TGCGCCAGCACTCCTAGTCGGAGGCATTGCACCGGGGAGCTGTTTTTT	CASTPSRRHCTGELFF
-	16	TRBV21-1	-	TRBJ2-1	TGTGCCAGCAGTATTCTCGGGGGGGCCACCTACAATGAGCAGTTCTTC	CASSILGGATYNEQFF
-	11	TRBV29-1	-	TRBJ1-2	TGCAGCGTTGGTAAGGAGGATGGCTACACCTTC	CSVGKEDGYTF